This TCR beta chain was documented in a study of blood T cell repertoires in COVID-19. Study background: The cDNA or gDNA used as material had been derived from T cells, B-cell-depleted T cells, or PBMCs.

A note on this clone: The sample holds other DNA sequences that translate to the same CDR3.

Germline lookup yields CDR1 MNHEY and CDR2 SVGEGT. This CDR3 is 13 amino acids long. V was cut by 5 bases and J by 4 bases, with 9 bases left in between. The method was immunoSEQ multiplex PCR; TCRdb's version includes in-frame clones alone and lacks a portion of them. Seen here are approximately 200,000 clones, approximately 80% observed once, and the top ten hold 10%. This clonotype originated in a woman of 80 years or more with acute or convalescent COVID-19. The chain is built from TRBV6-2 or TRBV6-3 and TRBJ2-1; maybe TRBD2 (6 bases). The sequenced sample consisted of peripheral blood. DNA of the CDR3: TGTGCCAGCAGTAGCGGGCTGTACAATGAGCAGTTCTTC. Protein sequence: CASSSGLYNEQFF.